Shown below are 7 T cell receptor beta chains from a single sample sequenced in a study of T-cell reconstitution after alpha-beta-depleted transplantation in children. The library targeted TCRbeta and was prepared with unique molecular identifiers. Using its own MiXCR run on the PCR reads, TCRdb lists one record per CDR3 protein. The profile shows some 29,000 distinct CDR3 sequences, about 5.8% of them singletons. Sequencing was performed on PBMCs, mostly from graft donor cells, taken 180 days after TCRalphabeta/CD19-depleted stem cell transplant. These receptors originate from a male patient younger than 18 who had a stem cell transplant for acute myeloid leukemia, so the T cells may come from the graft donor.

This clonotype was detected ten times or more. V is TRBV7-2 and J is TRBJ2-3; D is unresolved. Germline values: CDR1 SGHTA, CDR2 FQGNSA. V was pared by 6 bases and J by 0 bases, with 4 bases between. The CDR3 runs to 12 residues. The CDR3 DNA is TGTGCCAGCAGAACTAGCACAGATACGCAGTATTTT. Encoded protein: CASRTSTDTQYF.

This clonotype came up many times. This chain uses TRBV7-2 with TRBJ1-5; D remains unclear. Germline lookup yields CDR1 SGHTA and CDR2 FQGNSA. V was cut by 2 bases and J by 2 bases, with 10 bases left in between. The CDR3 sequence is 15 residues long. The chain's CDR3 is CASSLYKGGNQPQHF. CDR3 nucleotide sequence: TGTGCCAGCAGCTTATATAAGGGTGGCAATCAGCCCCAGCATTTT. Complete variable domain (other parts from reference TRBV7-2 and TRBJ1-5): GAGVSQSPSNKVTEKGKDVELRCDPISGHTALYWYRQSLGQGLEFLIYFQGNSAPDKSGLPSDRFSAERTGGSVSTLTIQRTQQEDSAVYLCASSLYKGGNQPQHFGDGTRLSIL.

This clonotype has ten or more counts. The V call is TRBV7-3, the J call TRBJ1-1, with D possibly matching TRBD1 (5 bases). The CDR3 has 15 residues. The V end was cut by 0 bases, the J end by 3 bases, with 11 bases between. CDR1 and CDR2 from the germline V gene are SGHTA and FQGTGA. CDR3 loop: CASSLTGGPDTEAFF. Here the CDR3 DNA reads TGTGCCAGCAGCTTAACGGGGGGTCCGGACACTGAAGCTTTCTTT. The whole variable domain, remainder taken from reference TRBV7-3 and TRBJ1-1, is GAGVSQTPSNKVTEKGKYVELRCDPISGHTALYWYRQSLGQGPEFLIYFQGTGAADDSGLPNDRFFAVRPEGSVSTLKIQRTERGDSAVYLCASSLTGGPDTEAFFGQGTRLTVV.

This clonotype appeared many times. As DNA, the CDR3 is TGCAGTGCTAGGGACCAAACAGATACGCAGTATTTT. The encoded protein is CSARDQTDTQYF. The chain couples TRBV20-1 to TRBJ2-3; no definite D call. V gave up 3 bases and J gave up 3 bases, with 7 bases separating them. CDR3 length: 12 residues. Germline V lookup: CDR1 DFQATT, CDR2 SNEGSKA (reference sequence).

In its sample, this clonotype was seen many times. This chain uses TRBV20-1 with TRBJ2-7; no clear D. The length of the CDR3 is 12 residues. The germline V gene has CDR1 DFQATT and CDR2 SNEGSKA (reference sequence). V was shortened by 4 bases and J by 0 bases, with 7 bases between the two germline ends. In DNA, the CDR3 is TGCAGTGCTAATTGGGACTCCTACGAGCAGTACTTC. Protein product: CSANWDSYEQYF.

This clonotype was picked up many times. This chain links TRBV10-3 with TRBJ1-2; D may be TRBD1 (6 bases). Trimming removed 0 bases at V and 4 bases at J, with 12 bases between. The germline V gene encodes CDR1 ENHRY and CDR2 SYGVKD. The CDR3 extends over 15 amino acids. CDR3 nucleotide sequence: TGTGCCATCAGTGAGTCTGGCAGGGGAAGCTATGGCTACACCTTC. Amino acid sequence: CAISESGRGSYGYTF.

This clonotype is judged medium-sized. This chain links TRBV15 with TRBJ2-5, with a tentative D call TRBD1 (6 bases). CDR1 and CDR2 from the germline V gene are LNHNV and YYDKDF (reference sequence). The CDR3 runs to 15 residues. V lost 1 base, J lost 5 bases, and 14 bases lay in between. The chain's CDR3 is CATSRGTVHGETQYF. CDR3 nucleotides: TGTGCCACCAGCAGAGGGACAGTCCACGGGGAGACCCAGTACTTC.